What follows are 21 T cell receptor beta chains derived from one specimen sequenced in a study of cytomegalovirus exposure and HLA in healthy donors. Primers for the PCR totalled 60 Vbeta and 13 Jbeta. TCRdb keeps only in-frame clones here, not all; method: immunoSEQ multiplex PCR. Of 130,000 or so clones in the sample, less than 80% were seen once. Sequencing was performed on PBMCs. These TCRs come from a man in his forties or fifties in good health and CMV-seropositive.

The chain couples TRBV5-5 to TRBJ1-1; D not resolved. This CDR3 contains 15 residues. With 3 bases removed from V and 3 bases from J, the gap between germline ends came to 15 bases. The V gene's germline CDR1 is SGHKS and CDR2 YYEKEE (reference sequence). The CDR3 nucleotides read TGTGCCAGCAGCTGGGCACCCCGAGGGTACACTGAAGCTTTCTTT. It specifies CASSWAPRGYTEAFF.

CDR3 in amino acids: CASSPLAVGYEQYF. The CDR3 DNA is TGTGCCAGCAGCCCACTAGCGGTGGGCTACGAGCAGTACTTC. The V and J genes are TRBV7-8 and TRBJ2-7; TRBD2 aligns across 8 bases. The trim removed 5 bases at V and 3 bases at J, leaving 6 bases unmatched. CDR3 length equals 14 residues. Germline V gives CDR1 SGHVS, CDR2 FQNEAQ.

CDR3 DNA: TGTGCCAGCAGCCAAGATTTACCCACAGGTCGAGCTTTCTTT. Translated, it gives CASSQDLPTGRAFF. V and J are TRBV14 and TRBJ1-1; possible D gene TRBD1, 5 bases. The germline V gene has CDR1 SGHDN and CDR2 FVKESK. Trimming removed 0 bases at V and 10 bases at J, with 15 bases between. This CDR3 region has 14 residues.

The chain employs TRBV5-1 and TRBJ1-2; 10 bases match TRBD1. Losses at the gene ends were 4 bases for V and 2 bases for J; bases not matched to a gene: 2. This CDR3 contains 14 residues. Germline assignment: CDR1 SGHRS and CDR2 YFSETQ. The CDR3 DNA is TGCGCCAGCAGCGGGGGACAGGGGAACTATGGCTACACCTTC. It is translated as CASSGGQGNYGYTF.

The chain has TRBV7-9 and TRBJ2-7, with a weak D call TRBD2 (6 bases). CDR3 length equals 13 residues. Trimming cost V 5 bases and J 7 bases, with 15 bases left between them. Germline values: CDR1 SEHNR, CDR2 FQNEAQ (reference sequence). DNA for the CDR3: TGTGCCAGCAGCCCGGAGGGACTGCGTGAGCAGTACTTC. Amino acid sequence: CASSPEGLREQYF.

Written as DNA, the CDR3 is TGTGCCAGCAGCTTGGAACAGTCTGGGGCCAACGTCCTGACTTTC. The encoded protein is CASSLEQSGANVLTF. The V call is TRBV7-2, the J call TRBJ2-6; no firm D call. Trimming removed 3 bases from V and 1 base from J, with 7 bases in between. The CDR3 length is 15 residues. The germline gives CDR1 SGHTA, CDR2 FQGNSA.

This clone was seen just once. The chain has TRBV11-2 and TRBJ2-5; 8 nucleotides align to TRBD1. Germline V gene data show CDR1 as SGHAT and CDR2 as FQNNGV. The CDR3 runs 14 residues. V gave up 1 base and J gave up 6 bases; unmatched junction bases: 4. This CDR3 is CASSLGQGRKTQYF. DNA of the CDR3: TGTGCCAGCAGCTTAGGACAGGGGAGAAAGACCCAGTACTTC.

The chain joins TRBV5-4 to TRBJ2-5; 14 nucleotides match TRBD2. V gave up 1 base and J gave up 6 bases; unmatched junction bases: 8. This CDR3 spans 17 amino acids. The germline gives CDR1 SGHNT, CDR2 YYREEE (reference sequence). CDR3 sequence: CASSLSTSGRAEKTQYF. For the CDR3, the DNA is TGTGCCAGCAGCTTGTCGACTAGCGGGAGGGCCGAAAAGACCCAGTACTTC.

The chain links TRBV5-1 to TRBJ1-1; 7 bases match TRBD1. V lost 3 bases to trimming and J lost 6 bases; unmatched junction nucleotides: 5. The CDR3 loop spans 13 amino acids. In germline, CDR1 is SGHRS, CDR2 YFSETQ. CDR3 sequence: CASSSNTGAEAFF. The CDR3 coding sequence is TGCGCCAGCAGCTCCAACACAGGGGCTGAAGCTTTCTTT. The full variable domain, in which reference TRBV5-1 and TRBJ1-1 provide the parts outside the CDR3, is KAGVTQTPRYLIKTRGQQVTLSCSPISGHRSVSWYQQTPGQGLQFLFEYFSETQRNKGNFPGRFSGRQFSNSRSEMNVSTLELGDSALYLCASSSNTGAEAFFGQGTRLTVV.

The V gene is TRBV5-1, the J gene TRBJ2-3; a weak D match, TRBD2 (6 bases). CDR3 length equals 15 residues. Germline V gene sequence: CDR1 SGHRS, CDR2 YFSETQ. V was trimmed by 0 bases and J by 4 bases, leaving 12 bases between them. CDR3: CASSLAGGWADTQYF. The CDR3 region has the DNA TGCGCCAGCAGCTTGGCTGGGGGGTGGGCAGATACGCAGTATTTT.

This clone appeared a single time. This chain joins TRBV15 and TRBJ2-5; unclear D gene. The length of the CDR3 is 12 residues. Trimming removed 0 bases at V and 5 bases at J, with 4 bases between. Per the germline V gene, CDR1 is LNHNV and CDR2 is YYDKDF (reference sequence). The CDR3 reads CATSRESETQYF. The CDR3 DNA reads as TGTGCCACCAGCAGAGAGAGCGAGACCCAGTACTTC.

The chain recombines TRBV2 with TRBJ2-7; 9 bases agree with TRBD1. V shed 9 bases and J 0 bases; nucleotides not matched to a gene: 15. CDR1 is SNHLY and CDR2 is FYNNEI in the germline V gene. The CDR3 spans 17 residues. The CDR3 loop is CARKDTKDRGVSYEQYF. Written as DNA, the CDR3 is TGTGCCAGAAAAGACACAAAGGACAGGGGAGTCTCCTACGAGCAGTACTTC.

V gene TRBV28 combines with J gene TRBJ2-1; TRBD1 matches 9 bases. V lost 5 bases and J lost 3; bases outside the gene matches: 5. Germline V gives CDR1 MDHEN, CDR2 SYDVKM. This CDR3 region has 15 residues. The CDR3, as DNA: TGTGCCAGCAGTCCGGGACAGGGTTTCTACAATGAGCAGTTCTTC. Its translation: CASSPGQGFYNEQFF. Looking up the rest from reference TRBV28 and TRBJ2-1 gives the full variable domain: DVKVTQSSRYLVKRTGEKVFLECVQDMDHENMFWYRQDPGLGLRLIYFSYDVKMKEKGDIPEGYSVSREKKERFSLILESASTNQTSMYLCASSPGQGFYNEQFFGPGTRLTVL.

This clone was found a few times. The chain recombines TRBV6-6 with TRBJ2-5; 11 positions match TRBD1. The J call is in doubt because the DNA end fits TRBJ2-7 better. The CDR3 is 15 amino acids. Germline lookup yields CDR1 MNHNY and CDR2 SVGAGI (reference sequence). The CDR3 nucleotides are TGTGCCAGCAGCTGGGGACAGGGGGAAAAATACGAGCAGTACTTC. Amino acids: CASSWGQGEKYEQYF.

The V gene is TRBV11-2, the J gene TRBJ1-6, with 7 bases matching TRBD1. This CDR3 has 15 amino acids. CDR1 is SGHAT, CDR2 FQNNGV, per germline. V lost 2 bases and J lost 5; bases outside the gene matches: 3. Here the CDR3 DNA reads TGTGCCAGCAGCTTAAGGGACAGAGATAATTCACCCCTCCACTTT. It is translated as CASSLRDRDNSPLHF.

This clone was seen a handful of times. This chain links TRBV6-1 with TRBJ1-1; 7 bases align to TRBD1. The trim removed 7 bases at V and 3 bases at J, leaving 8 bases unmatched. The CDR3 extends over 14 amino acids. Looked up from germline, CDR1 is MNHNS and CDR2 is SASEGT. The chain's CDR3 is CASKQGIRDTEAFF. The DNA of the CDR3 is TGTGCCAGCAAACAGGGGATTCGGGACACTGAAGCTTTCTTT.

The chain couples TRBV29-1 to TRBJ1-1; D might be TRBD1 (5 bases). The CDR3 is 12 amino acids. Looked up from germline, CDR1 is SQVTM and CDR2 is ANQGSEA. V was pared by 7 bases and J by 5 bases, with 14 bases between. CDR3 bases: TGCAGCGGCGCAGGGTGGAGAACTGAAGCTTTCTTT. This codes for CSGAGWRTEAFF.

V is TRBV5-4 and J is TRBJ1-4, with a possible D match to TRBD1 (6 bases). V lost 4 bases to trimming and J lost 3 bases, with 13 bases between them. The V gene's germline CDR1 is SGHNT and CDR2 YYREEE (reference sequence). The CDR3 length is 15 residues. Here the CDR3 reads CASSLMTGSNEKLFF. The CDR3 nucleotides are TGTGCCAGCAGCCTGATGACAGGCTCTAATGAAAAACTGTTTTTT.

The CDR3 region is CATQGGRYGYTF. The CDR3 region has the DNA TGTGCGACCCAGGGCGGGAGATATGGCTACACCTTC. The rearrangement uses TRBV28 and TRBJ1-2; possible D gene TRBD1, 5 bases. The CDR3 contains 12 residues. The germline V gene encodes CDR1 MDHEN and CDR2 SYDVKM.

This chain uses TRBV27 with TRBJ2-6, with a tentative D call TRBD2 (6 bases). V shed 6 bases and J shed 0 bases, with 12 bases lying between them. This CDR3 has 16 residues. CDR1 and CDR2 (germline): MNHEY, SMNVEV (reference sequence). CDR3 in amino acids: CASSDSGGSGANVLTF. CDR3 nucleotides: TGTGCCAGCAGCGACTCCGGGGGCTCTGGGGCCAACGTCCTGACTTTC.

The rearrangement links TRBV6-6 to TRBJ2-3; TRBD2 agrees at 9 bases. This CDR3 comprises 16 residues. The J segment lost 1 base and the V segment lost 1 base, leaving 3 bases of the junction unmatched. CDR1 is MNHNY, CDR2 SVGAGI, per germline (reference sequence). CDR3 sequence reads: CASSYWGGGGTDTQYF. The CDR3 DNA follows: TGTGCCAGCAGTTACTGGGGCGGGGGGGGCACAGATACGCAGTATTTT.